A single TCR beta chain is shown here with its context. Its antigen remains unidentified. A multiplex PCR was run with 60 Vbeta primers and 13 Jbeta primers. Sequencing was performed with immunoSEQ multiplex PCR; in TCRdb, only in-frame clones are kept and a portion is missing. Among 95,000 to 110,000 clones listed, around 76% were seen once. These data are taken from a study of cytomegalovirus exposure and HLA in healthy donors. Whole-study results and caveats: As a later analysis showed, a missense DCLRE1C variant was linked to trimming of TCR beta V- and J-genes.

This CDR3 comprises 13 residues. V was trimmed by 4 bases and J by 9 bases, leaving 13 bases between them. From germline, CDR1 is SNHLY and CDR2 FYNNEI. The receptor was isolated from a man younger than 45 in good health and CMV-seropositive. The specimen was PBMCs. V usage is TRBV2 and J usage is TRBJ2-1, with D perhaps TRBD2 (6 bases). CDR3 residues: CASSASVIREQFF. The CDR3 DNA follows: TGTGCCAGCAGTGCTAGCGTGATACGTGAGCAGTTCTTC.